This T cell receptor beta chain was captured in a study of siplizumab effects on memory and regulatory T cells. The germline V and J ends were trimmed by 1 base and 6 bases, with 16 bases remaining between them. Germline lookup yields CDR1 GTSNPN and CDR2 SVGIG (reference sequence). The length of the CDR3 is 16 residues. The table came from immunoSEQ multiplex PCR; TCRdb's copy has only in-frame clones and leaves some out. The sample lists around 100,000 clones, more than 85% occurring once. The chain links TRBV30 to TRBJ1-6; D is unclear. Sequencing was carried out using CD4+ T cells sorted from blood. This TCR derives from a human donor in good health. The CDR3 DNA is TGTGCCTGGAGTGCGAAGGGCGGTTTCTCTAATTCACCCCTCCACTTT. Protein product: CAWSAKGGFSNSPLHF.